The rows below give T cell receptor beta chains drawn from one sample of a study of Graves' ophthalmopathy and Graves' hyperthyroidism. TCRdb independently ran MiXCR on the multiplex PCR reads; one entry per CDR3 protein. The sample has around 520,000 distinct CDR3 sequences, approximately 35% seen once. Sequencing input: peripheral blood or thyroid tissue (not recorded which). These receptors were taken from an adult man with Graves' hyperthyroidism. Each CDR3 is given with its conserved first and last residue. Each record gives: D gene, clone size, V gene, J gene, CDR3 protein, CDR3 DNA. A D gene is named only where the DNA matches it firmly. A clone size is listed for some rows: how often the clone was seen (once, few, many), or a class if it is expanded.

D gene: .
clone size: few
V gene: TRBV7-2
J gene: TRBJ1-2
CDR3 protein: CASSSSIYGYTF
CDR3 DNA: TGTGCCAGCAGTTCTAGTATATATGGCTACACCTTC

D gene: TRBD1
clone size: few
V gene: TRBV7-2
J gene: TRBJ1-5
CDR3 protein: CASSLLGQGSNQPQHF
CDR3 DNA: TGTGCCAGCAGCCTCCTAGGACAGGGCAGCAATCAGCCCCAGCATTTT

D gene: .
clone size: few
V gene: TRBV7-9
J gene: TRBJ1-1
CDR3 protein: CASSLVLFGESGTEAFF
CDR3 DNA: TGTGCCAGCAGCTTAGTTTTATTTGGGGAATCGGGCACTGAAGCTTTCTTT

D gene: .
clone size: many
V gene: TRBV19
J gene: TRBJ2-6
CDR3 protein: CASSIMPPRTALRSGANVLTF
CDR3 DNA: TGTGCCAGTAGTATTATGCCCCCTCGGACCGCGCTTCGATCTGGGGCCAACGTCCTGACTTTC

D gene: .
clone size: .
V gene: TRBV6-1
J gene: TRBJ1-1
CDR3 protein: CASSEAIYGSHTEAFF
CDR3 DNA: TGTGCCAGCAGTGAAGCCATATACGGGAGCCACACTGAAGCTTTCTTT

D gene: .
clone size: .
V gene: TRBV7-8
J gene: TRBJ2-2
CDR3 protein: CASSYGTTGELFF
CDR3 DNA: TGTGCCAGCAGCTACGGGACCACCGGGGAGCTGTTTTTT

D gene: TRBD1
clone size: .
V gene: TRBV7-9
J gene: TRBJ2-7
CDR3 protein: CASSIGTGGEQYF
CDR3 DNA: TGTGCCAGTAGTATCGGGACAGGGGGCGAGCAGTACTTC

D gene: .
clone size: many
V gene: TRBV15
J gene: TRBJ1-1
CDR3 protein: CATSGDLVPANTEAFF
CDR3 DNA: TGTGCCACCAGCGGGGATCTAGTCCCAGCGAACACTGAAGCTTTCTTT

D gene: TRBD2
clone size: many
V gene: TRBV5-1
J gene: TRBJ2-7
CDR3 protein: CASSGTSRSYEQYF
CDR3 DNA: TGCGCCAGCAGCGGGACTAGCAGGTCCTACGAGCAGTACTTC

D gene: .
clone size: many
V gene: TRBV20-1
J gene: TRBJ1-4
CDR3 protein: CSARDRQATNEKLFF
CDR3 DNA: TGCAGTGCTAGAGATCGACAGGCAACTAATGAAAAACTGTTTTTT

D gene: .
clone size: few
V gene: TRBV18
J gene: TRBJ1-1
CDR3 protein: CASSPQGSTEAFF
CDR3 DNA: TGTGCCAGCTCACCACAGGGGAGCACTGAAGCTTTCTTT

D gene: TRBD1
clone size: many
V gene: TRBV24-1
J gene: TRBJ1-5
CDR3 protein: CATSGNRGGQPQHF
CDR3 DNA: TGTGCCACCAGTGGAAACAGGGGCGGTCAGCCCCAGCATTTT

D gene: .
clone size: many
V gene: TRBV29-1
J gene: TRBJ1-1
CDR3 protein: CSVPGSQANTEAFF
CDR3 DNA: TGCAGCGTCCCGGGGAGCCAGGCTAACACTGAAGCTTTCTTT

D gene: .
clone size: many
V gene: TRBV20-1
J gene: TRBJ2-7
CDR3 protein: CSASGDTAYEQYF
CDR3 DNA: TGCAGTGCTAGTGGGGACACCGCTTACGAGCAGTACTTC

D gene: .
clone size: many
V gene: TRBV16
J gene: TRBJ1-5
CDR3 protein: CASSRTRKDSYSNQPQHF
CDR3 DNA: TGTGCCAGCAGCCGAACCAGGAAAGACAGCTATAGCAATCAGCCCCAGCATTTT

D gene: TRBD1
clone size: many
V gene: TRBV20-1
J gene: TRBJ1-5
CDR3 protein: CSAPRDRGYNQPQHF
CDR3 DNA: TGCAGTGCTCCCCGGGACAGGGGATACAATCAGCCCCAGCATTTT

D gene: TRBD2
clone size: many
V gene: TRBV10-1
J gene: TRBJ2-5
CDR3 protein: CASSEPTGTSGGQETQYF
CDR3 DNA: TGCGCCAGCAGTGAGCCTACAGGGACTAGCGGGGGGCAAGAGACCCAGTACTTC

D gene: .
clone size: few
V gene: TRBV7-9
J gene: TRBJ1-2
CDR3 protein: CASSIRQGHAYYGYTF
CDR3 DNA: TGTGCCAGCAGCATCCGGCAGGGCCACGCTTACTATGGCTACACCTTC

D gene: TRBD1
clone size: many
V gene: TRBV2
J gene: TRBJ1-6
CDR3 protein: CASIEGAGYNSPLHF
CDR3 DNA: TGTGCCAGCATTGAGGGGGCAGGATATAATTCACCCCTCCACTTT

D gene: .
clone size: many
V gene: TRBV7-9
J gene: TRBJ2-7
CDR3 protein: CASSRDTDRSYEQYF
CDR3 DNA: TGTGCCAGCAGCCGGGACACCGATCGCTCCTACGAGCAGTACTTC

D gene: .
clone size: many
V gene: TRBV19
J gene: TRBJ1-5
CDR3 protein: CAVGNQPQHF
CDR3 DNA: TGTGCCGTGGGCAATCAGCCCCAGCATTTT

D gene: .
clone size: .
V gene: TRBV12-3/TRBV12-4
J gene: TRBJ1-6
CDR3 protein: CASSLLGSYNSPLHF
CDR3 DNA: TGTGCCAGCAGTTTATTAGGCTCCTATAATTCACCCCTCCACTTT

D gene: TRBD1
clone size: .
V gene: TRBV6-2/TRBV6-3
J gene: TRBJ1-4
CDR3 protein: CASSYSWKPGQPNEKLFF
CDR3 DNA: TGTGCCAGCAGTTACTCGTGGAAGCCGGGACAGCCTAATGAAAAACTGTTTTTT

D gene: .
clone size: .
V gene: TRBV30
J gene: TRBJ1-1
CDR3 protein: CAWSVLGNTEAFF
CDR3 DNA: TGTGCCTGGAGTGTGCTCGGGAACACTGAAGCTTTCTTT

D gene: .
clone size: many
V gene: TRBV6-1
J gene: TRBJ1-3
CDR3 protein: CASSEEGLSGNTIYF
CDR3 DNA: TGTGCCAGCAGTGAAGAGGGCCTCTCTGGAAACACCATATATTTT

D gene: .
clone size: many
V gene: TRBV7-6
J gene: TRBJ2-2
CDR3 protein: CASSLSNPTGELFF
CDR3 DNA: TGTGCCAGCAGCTTATCCAACCCAACCGGGGAGCTGTTTTTT

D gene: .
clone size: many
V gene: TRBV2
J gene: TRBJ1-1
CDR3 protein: CASSVSGEAFF
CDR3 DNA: TGTGCCAGCAGTGTCTCGGGCGAAGCTTTCTTT

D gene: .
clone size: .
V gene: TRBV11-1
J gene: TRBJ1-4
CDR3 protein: CASSQAHGTNEKLFF
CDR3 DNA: TGTGCCAGCAGTCAAGCGCATGGGACTAATGAAAAACTGTTTTTT

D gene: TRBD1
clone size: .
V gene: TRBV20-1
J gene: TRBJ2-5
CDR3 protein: CSARDSTGGQETQYF
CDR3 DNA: TGCAGTGCTAGAGACTCGACAGGGGGCCAAGAGACCCAGTACTTC

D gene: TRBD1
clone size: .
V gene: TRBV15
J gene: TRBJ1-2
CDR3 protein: CATSRPTGVYGYTF
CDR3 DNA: TGTGCCACCAGCAGACCCACAGGGGTCTATGGCTACACCTTC

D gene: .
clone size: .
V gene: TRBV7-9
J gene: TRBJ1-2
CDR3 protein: CASAERGIYGYTF
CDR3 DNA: TGTGCCAGCGCCGAGCGGGGGATCTATGGCTACACCTTC

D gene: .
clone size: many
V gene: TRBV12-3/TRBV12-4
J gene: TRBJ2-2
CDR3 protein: CASSLAQTGELFF
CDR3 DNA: TGTGCCAGCAGTTTAGCCCAGACCGGGGAGCTGTTTTTT

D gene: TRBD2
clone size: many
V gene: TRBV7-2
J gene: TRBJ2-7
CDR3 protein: CASSSHSGGPVEQYF
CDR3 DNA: TGTGCCAGCAGCTCCCATAGCGGGGGGCCTGTAGAGCAGTACTTC

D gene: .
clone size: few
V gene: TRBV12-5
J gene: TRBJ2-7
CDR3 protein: CASGLGFYEQYF
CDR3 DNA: TGTGCTAGTGGTTTGGGTTTCTACGAGCAGTACTTC

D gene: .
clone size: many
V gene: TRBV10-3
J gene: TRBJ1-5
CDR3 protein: CAISEGRMNQPQHF
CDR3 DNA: TGTGCCATCAGTGAGGGCCGGATGAATCAGCCCCAGCATTTT

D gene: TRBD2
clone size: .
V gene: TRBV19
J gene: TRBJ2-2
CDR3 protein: CASSLGGSSTGELFF
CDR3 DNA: TGTGCCAGCAGTCTCGGGGGGTCTAGCACCGGGGAGCTGTTTTTT

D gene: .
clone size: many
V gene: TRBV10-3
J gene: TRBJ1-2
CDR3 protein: CAISESGGNYGYTF
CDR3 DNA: TGTGCCATCAGTGAGTCGGGGGGTAACTATGGCTACACCTTC

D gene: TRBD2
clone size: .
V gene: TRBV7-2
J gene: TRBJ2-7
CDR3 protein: CASSLDPTSGRYEQYF
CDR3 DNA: TGTGCCAGCAGCTTAGATCCGACTAGCGGGAGATACGAGCAGTACTTC

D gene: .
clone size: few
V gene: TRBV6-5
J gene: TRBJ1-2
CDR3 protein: CASSYSSSGGKRDYGYTF
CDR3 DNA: TGTGCCAGCAGTTACTCGAGTTCGGGGGGAAAACGGGACTATGGCTACACCTTC

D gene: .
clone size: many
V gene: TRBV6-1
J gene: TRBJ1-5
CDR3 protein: CASSHTGTGVNQPQHF
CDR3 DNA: TGTGCCAGCAGTCACACCGGGACGGGTGTCAATCAGCCCCAGCATTTT

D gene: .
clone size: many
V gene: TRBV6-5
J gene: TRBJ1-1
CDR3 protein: CASSTTENEAFF
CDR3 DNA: TGTGCCAGCAGCACGACAGAAAATGAAGCTTTCTTT

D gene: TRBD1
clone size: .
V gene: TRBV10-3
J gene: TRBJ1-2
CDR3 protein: CAISEDRALGGYTF
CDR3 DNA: TGTGCCATCAGTGAGGACAGGGCCCTCGGAGGCTACACCTTC

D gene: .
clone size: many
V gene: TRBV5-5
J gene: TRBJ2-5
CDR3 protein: CASSLIWPSQETQYF
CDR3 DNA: TGTGCCAGCAGCTTGATCTGGCCTAGTCAAGAGACCCAGTACTTC

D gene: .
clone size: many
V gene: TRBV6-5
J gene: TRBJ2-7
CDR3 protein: CASSETNYEQYF
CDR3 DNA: TGTGCCAGCAGTGAGACTAACTACGAGCAGTACTTC

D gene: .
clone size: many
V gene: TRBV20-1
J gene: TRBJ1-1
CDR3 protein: CSARGQDAKWEAFF
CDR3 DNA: TGCAGTGCTAGAGGTCAGGATGCCAAATGGGAAGCTTTCTTT

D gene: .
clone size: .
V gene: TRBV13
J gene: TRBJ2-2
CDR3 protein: CASSLRQTNTVELFF
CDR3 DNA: TGTGCCAGCAGCCTAAGACAGACGAACACCGTGGAGCTGTTTTTT

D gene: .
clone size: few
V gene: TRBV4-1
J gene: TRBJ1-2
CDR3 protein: CASSQDPGGLRGYTF
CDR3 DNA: TGCGCCAGCAGCCAAGATCCGGGGGGATTGCGGGGCTACACCTTC

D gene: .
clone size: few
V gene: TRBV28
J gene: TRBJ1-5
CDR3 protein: CASSFIGTKDQPQHF
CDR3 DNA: TGTGCCAGCAGTTTTATCGGGACGAAGGATCAGCCCCAGCATTTT

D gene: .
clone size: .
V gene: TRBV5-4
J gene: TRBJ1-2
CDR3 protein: CASSPGQFWGYTF
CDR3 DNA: TGTGCCAGCAGCCCCGGACAGTTCTGGGGCTACACCTTC

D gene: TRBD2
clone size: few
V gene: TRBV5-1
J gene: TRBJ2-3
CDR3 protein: CASSLLAGATDTQYF
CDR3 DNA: TGCGCCAGCAGCTTACTAGCGGGGGCCACAGATACGCAGTATTTT

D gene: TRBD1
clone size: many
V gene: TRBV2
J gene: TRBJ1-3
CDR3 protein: CASSTGTGGVSGNTIYF
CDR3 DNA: TGTGCCAGCAGTACCGGGACAGGGGGAGTCTCTGGAAACACCATATATTTT

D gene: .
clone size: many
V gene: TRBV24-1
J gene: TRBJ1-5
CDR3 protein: CATSDTGPGQPQHF
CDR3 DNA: TGTGCCACCAGTGATACAGGGCCCGGTCAGCCCCAGCATTTT

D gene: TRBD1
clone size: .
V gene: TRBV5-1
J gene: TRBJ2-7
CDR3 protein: CASSYNRDRAFYEQYF
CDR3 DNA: TGCGCCAGCAGCTACAACCGGGACAGGGCTTTTTACGAGCAGTACTTC

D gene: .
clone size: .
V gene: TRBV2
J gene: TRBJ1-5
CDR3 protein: CASTKGLSSQHF
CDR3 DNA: TGTGCCAGCACTAAGGGGCTTTCGTCCCAGCATTTT

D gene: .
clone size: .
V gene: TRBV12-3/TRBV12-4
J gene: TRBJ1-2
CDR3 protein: CASSYSEGSNYGYTF
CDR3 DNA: TGTGCCAGCAGTTACTCAGAGGGATCTAACTATGGCTACACCTTC

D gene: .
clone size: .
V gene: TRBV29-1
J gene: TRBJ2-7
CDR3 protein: CSVRRGEQYF
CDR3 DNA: TGCAGCGTTAGGAGGGGGGAGCAGTACTTC

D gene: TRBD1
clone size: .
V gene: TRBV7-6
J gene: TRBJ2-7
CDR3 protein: CASSTYRGDYEQYF
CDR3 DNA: TGTGCCAGCAGCACTTACAGGGGGGACTACGAGCAGTACTTC

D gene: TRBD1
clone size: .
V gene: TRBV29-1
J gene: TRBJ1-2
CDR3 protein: CSVYRTGSYGYTF
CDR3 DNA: TGCAGCGTTTACCGGACAGGGTCTTATGGCTACACCTTC

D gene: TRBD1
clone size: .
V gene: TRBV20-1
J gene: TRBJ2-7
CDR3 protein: CSVQAGTAYEQYF
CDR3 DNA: TGCAGTGTTCAGGCCGGGACAGCCTACGAGCAGTACTTC

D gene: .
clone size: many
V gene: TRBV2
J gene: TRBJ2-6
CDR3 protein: CASSDSSGSGANVLTF
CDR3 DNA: TGTGCCAGCAGTGACTCGTCGGGCTCTGGGGCCAACGTCCTGACTTTC